This T cell receptor (beta chain) appears in the sequencing data of a study of immune heterogeneity within non-small cell lung tumors. General study findings and limits: Local T-cell clonality correlated moderately but significantly with local tumor mutational burden (R about 0.35).

This clonotype was detected a few times. Its target is unknown. The junction shows a germline mismatch at one end, possibly a read error. CDR3 of TCR beta was amplified by multiplex PCR that used 32 V and 13 J primers. TCRdb reprocessed the multiplex PCR reads with MiXCR, giving one entry per CDR3 protein. The sample has around 2,800 distinct CDR3 sequences, roughly 18% seen once. Each sample used 550 to 600 ng of genomic DNA from bulk tumor tissue. Several biopsies were spaced far apart within each primary tumor and obtained as surgery took place. Curative surgery was performed on patients who had untreated, newly diagnosed non-small cell lung cancer. There were under 19 donors in total. They were all newly diagnosed non-small cell lung cancer patients undergoing surgery with curative intent. Germline V gives CDR1 SSHAT, CDR2 FNYEAQ (reference sequence). The CDR3 totals 17 residues.

The source is a woman in her fifties or sixties with non-small cell lung cancer. This rearrangement joins TRBV7-7 to TRBJ2-5; D tentatively fits TRBD1 or TRBD2 (5 bases each). The specimen sequenced was lung tumor tissue. The CDR3 nucleotides are TGTGCTAGCAGCCCCCAAGTGGGACCGCTGGGGGTTAAGACCCAGTACTTC. Protein: CASSPQVGPLGVKTQYF.